Each of the 6 T cell receptor beta chains below was sequenced from the same sample in a study of blood T cell repertoires in COVID-19. TCRdb's copy holds only in-frame clones and misses some; the assay was immunoSEQ multiplex PCR. Of 450,000 to 500,000 clones listed, about 85% are singletons. The sequencing input was PBMCs or T cells enriched from blood (not recorded which). These receptor sequences come from a woman aged 55 to 70 who had recovered from COVID-19.

The chain uses TRBV4-2 and TRBJ1-2; 9 bases map to TRBD1. The CDR3 extends over 14 amino acids. Germline V CDR1 and CDR2: LGHNA, YNFKEQ. J gave up 6 bases and V 1 base, and 3 bases lay outside the gene matches. This CDR3 is CASSQVGQGDGYTF. As DNA, the CDR3 is TGTGCCAGCAGCCAAGTGGGACAGGGAGATGGCTACACCTTC.

This clone has just one count. The chain's CDR3 is CASSELSTGTGELFF. In nucleotides, the CDR3 is TGTGCCAGCAGTGAATTATCGACAGGCACCGGGGAGCTGTTTTTT. The rearrangement links TRBV2 to TRBJ2-2; weak D call: TRBD1 (6 bases). The CDR3 length is 15 residues. Germline V lookup: CDR1 SNHLY, CDR2 FYNNEI. V gave up 2 bases and J gave up 4 bases, with 11 bases separating them.

The V gene is TRBV9, the J gene TRBJ2-1; 7 bases map to TRBD1. V was clipped by 2 bases and J by 7 bases; unmatched bases: 3. Germline loops: CDR1 SGDLS, CDR2 YYNGEE. This CDR3 region has 13 residues. Here the CDR3 reads CASSVLQGNEQFF. Written as DNA, the CDR3 is TGTGCCAGCAGCGTTCTACAGGGGAATGAGCAGTTCTTC.

The CDR3 DNA reads as TGTGCCAGTAGTGCCCAGGACAGGGGGCGAAGTGGCTACACCTTC. Residues: CASSAQDRGRSGYTF. This chain joins TRBV19 and TRBJ1-2; TRBD1 agrees at 11 bases. The CDR3 loop spans 15 amino acids. Per germline, CDR1 LNHDA and CDR2 SQIVND (reference sequence). V shed 5 bases and J 7 bases; nucleotides not matched to a gene: 9. Filled out from reference TRBV19 and TRBJ1-2, the complete variable domain reads DGGITQSPKYLFRKEGQNVTLSCEQNLNHDAMYWYRQDPGQGLRLIYYSQIVNDFQKGDIAEGYSVSREKKESFPLTVTSAQKNPTAFYLCASSAQDRGRSGYTFGSGTRLTVV.

The rearrangement joins TRBV10-2 to TRBJ1-2; D is uncertain. The CDR3 contains 13 residues. Per the germline V gene, CDR1 is WSHSY and CDR2 is SAAADI. V shed 4 bases and J shed 5 bases, with 11 bases lying between them. Here the CDR3 DNA reads TGCGCCAGCAGTGGAGGGTTAGGGTATGGCTACACCTTC. It is translated as CASSGGLGYGYTF.

The J gene is TRBJ2-2, the V gene TRBV12-5; 8 nucleotides align to TRBD1. This CDR3 contains 16 residues. After removal of 5 bases from V and 6 bases from J, the junction contained 11 bases not matched to a gene. CDR1 and CDR2 (germline): LGHNT, FRNRAP. CDR3 amino acids: CASGNVQGGDSGELFF. Here the CDR3 DNA reads TGTGCTAGTGGTAACGTACAGGGGGGAGATTCCGGGGAGCTGTTTTTT.